These 19 T cell receptor beta chains were sequenced from one sample in a study of CXCR3-negative and CXCR3-positive naive CD8 T cells. TRB cDNA was prepared as libraries by UMI-labeled 5' RACE. From its re-call of the 5' RACE reads, TCRdb lists each CDR3 protein once, without DNA. The sample table sets out roughly 29,000 distinct CDR3 sequences. Sequencing used memory CD8+ T cells from blood. The receptors originated from a human donor in good health. Some clones in this sample may be carry-over from other donors' samples.

The genes are TRBV7-9 and TRBJ2-7; the TCRdb call, TRBD1, lacks DNA for checking. The CDR3 runs 14 residues. Germline loops: CDR1 SEHNR, CDR2 FQNEAQ (reference sequence). The CDR3 here is CASSPRESSYEQYF.

The chain joins TRBV29-1 to TRBJ1-5; TCRdb's D gene call, TRBD1, goes unchecked for lack of DNA. CDR1 is SQVTM, CDR2 ANQGSEA, per germline. This CDR3 has 15 residues. The CDR3 sequence: CSVEEGEGGNQPQHF.

The chain recombines TRBV29-1 with TRBJ2-3; the D call of TRBD2 rests on TCRdb alone, since no DNA is present to check it. This CDR3 contains 15 residues. Germline loops: CDR1 SQVTM, CDR2 ANQGSEA. The CDR3 here is CSVELAGAEGDTQYF.

The chain couples TRBV7-8 to TRBJ2-1; absent DNA, TCRdb's TRBD1 call cannot be checked. This CDR3 is 15 amino acids long. Germline CDR1 SGHVS, CDR2 FQNEAQ. The CDR3 region is CASSGQGFPGNEQFF.

V usage is TRBV7-6 and J usage is TRBJ2-2; TCRdb picks TRBD1, but there is no DNA to check that call. The germline gives CDR1 SGHVS, CDR2 FNYEAQ. The CDR3 sequence is 15 residues long. The CDR3 region is CASSLTGDSTGELFF.

The J gene is TRBJ2-1, the V gene TRBV20-1. The CDR3 has 14 residues. Germline V lookup: CDR1 DFQATT, CDR2 SNEGSKA (reference sequence). The CDR3 reads CSAIPRGAYNEQFF.

The chain employs TRBV4-2 and TRBJ1-1; checking the TCRdb D call of TRBD1 is not possible without DNA. From germline, CDR1 is LGHNA and CDR2 YNFKEQ. The CDR3 spans 13 residues. The chain's CDR3 is CASSQGQGTEAFF.

The chain has TRBV29-1 and TRBJ2-7; TCRdb's assignment of TRBD2 cannot be checked, as there is no DNA. The CDR3 has 12 amino acids. The germline gives CDR1 SQVTM, CDR2 ANQGSEA. The CDR3 here is CSVLEGPYEQYF.

The rearrangement uses TRBV7-2 and TRBJ2-5; TCRdb selects TRBD2, and the lack of DNA leaves this call unchecked. The CDR3 runs 16 residues. CDR1 and CDR2 from the germline V gene are SGHTA and FQGNSA. The CDR3 region is CASSPGHSGGVQTQYF.

The chain links TRBV6-5 to TRBJ2-7. From germline, CDR1 is MNHEY and CDR2 SVGAGI. The CDR3 runs to 14 residues. The CDR3 here is CASSYGSSAYEQYF.

The chain employs TRBV6-5 and TRBJ2-3; TCRdb's D call of TRBD2 is untestable without DNA. Germline loops: CDR1 MNHEY, CDR2 SVGAGI. The CDR3 loop spans 15 amino acids. The CDR3 region is CASSILAGGTDTQYF.

This chain connects TRBV29-1 to TRBJ2-1; checking the TCRdb D call of TRBD2 is not possible without DNA. This CDR3 has 13 amino acids. The germline V gene has CDR1 SQVTM and CDR2 ANQGSEA. The CDR3 loop is CSVSTEDYNEQFF.

The chain has TRBV12-3 or TRBV12-4 and TRBJ2-5; the TCRdb call, TRBD1, lacks DNA for checking. This CDR3 is 13 amino acids long. The CDR3 loop is CASSFGGLETQYF.

The chain carries TRBV7-9 and TRBJ2-7; lacking DNA, the TRBD2 call made by TCRdb goes unchecked. CDR3 length: 13 residues. Germline-derived CDR1 and CDR2 are SEHNR and FQNEAQ (reference sequence). CDR3 amino acids: CASSSGLTYEQYF.

This clonotype ranks as medium-sized in terms of frequency. This chain links TRBV6-4 with TRBJ2-1; TCRdb picks TRBD2, but there is no DNA to check that call. The CDR3 has 13 amino acids. CDR1 and CDR2 (germline): MRHNA, SNTAGT. CDR3 residues: CASSSGGANEQFF.

The rearrangement links TRBV3-2 to TRBJ2-5; TCRdb names TRBD1, which stays unverified in the absence of DNA. TRBV3-2 is described as a pseudogene. The CDR3 is 17 residues long. The CDR3 loop is CASRQPPTGAWRETQYF.

The rearrangement joins TRBV11-2 to TRBJ1-1. Germline CDR1 reads SGHAT; CDR2 reads FQNNGV. This CDR3 comprises 13 residues. CDR3 residues: CASSSDWNTEAFF.

The chain is built from TRBV20-1 and TRBJ2-7; TCRdb reports TRBD1, a call that lacks DNA to check it against. The CDR3 runs to 14 residues. The V gene's germline CDR1 is DFQATT and CDR2 SNEGSKA (reference sequence). The CDR3 here is CSDHRTGEGYEQYF.

The chain links TRBV29-1 to TRBJ1-1. CDR3 length: 12 amino acids. The V gene's germline CDR1 is SQVTM and CDR2 ANQGSEA. CDR3: CTTNPEDTEAFF.